The T cell receptor beta chain described here comes from a study of T cells after yellow fever vaccination. Each CDR3 protein is one row after TCRdb ran MiXCR on the 5' RACE reads. Of hundreds of thousands of distinct CDR3 sequences in the sample, approximately 6% are singletons; the top ten hold over 12%. In its sample, this clonotype was seen many times. What it binds is unknown. Overall study results and limits: Relatively few clonotypes were ones that appeared in both CD4 and CD8 compartments.

The germline V gene has CDR1 SGHTA and CDR2 FQGNSA. This CDR3 has 14 amino acids. Trimming cost V 0 bases and J 2 bases, with 2 bases left between them. The sequenced sample was PBMCs, obtained 5 days after the yellow fever booster vaccination. This chain joins TRBV7-2 and TRBJ2-6; no reliable D call. This sequence was found in a man under 40 who received the YFV17D yellow fever vaccine. CDR3 sequence (DNA): TGTGCCAGCAGCTTAGCGCCTGGGGCCAACGTCCTGACTTTC. Translated, it gives CASSLAPGANVLTF.